Listed below are T cell receptor beta chains from one sample, sequenced in a study of T cell changes during pregnancy in multiple sclerosis. The table came from immunoSEQ multiplex PCR; TCRdb's copy has only in-frame clones and leaves some out. The sample holds about 75,000 clones, about 94% seen once. This material consisted of CD4+ T cells from peripheral blood mononuclear cells, taken after pregnancy. The receptors here all came from a female donor with multiple sclerosis, enrolled in a pregnancy study. Each CDR3 is given with its conserved first and last residue. The D gene is left open where the match is weak. Clone size appears in some rows only: once, few, many, or a class for an expanded clone.

TRBJ1-2	TRBV6-1	-	-	TGTGCCAGCAGTGTGGGGAGACAGGCCTATGGCTACACCTTC	CASSVGRQAYGYTF
TRBJ2-3	TRBV9	-	TRBD2	TGTGCCAGCAGCGTAGTAGCGGGAGCAGATACGCAGTATTTT	CASSVVAGADTQYF
TRBJ2-7	TRBV7-6	-	-	TGTGCCAGCAGCTTAAAGAGGGTAGGTGACGCGGGCCAACATTCCTACGAGCAGTACTTC	CASSLKRVGDAGQHSYEQYF
TRBJ1-5	TRBV19	-	-	TGTGCCAGTACCCTTGGTGGCCCCGGGTCCCAGCATTTT	CASTLGGPGSQHF
TRBJ2-1	TRBV7-3	once	-	TGTGCCAGCAGCCCTCAAGGGGGGGATGAGCAGTTCTTC	CASSPQGGDEQFF
TRBJ2-7	TRBV28	-	TRBD2	TGTGCCAGCAGAGCGGGAATGTACGAGCAGTACTTC	CASRAGMYEQYF
TRBJ2-7	TRBV2	-	TRBD1	TGTGCCAGCAGGGGACAGAGCTCCTACGAGCAGTACTTC	CASRGQSSYEQYF
TRBJ1-5	TRBV29-1	-	TRBD1	TGCAGCGTTGTAGGACAGGGGAGGGTCGGTCAGCCCCAGCATTTT	CSVVGQGRVGQPQHF
TRBJ1-5	TRBV25-1	-	-	TGTGCCAGCAGTGGGGGGGGGAGAGGCAATCAGCCCCAGCATTTT	CASSGGGRGNQPQHF
TRBJ2-5	TRBV28	-	TRBD2	TGTGCCAGCAGTCTATCCTCCCGACTAGCGGGAGTTGGAGAGACCCAGTACTTC	CASSLSSRLAGVGETQYF
TRBJ2-3	TRBV9	-	-	TGTGCCAGCAGCGTAACTAGCTCTAGCACAGATACGCAGTATTTT	CASSVTSSSTDTQYF
TRBJ1-3	TRBV7-9	-	TRBD1	TGTGCCAGCAGCTTATATCAGGGGGCATCTGGAAACACCATATATTTT	CASSLYQGASGNTIYF
TRBJ1-1	TRBV2	-	-	TGTGCCAGCAGTGAAACACCGGAGGCTTTCTTT	CASSETPEAFF
TRBJ2-1	TRBV11-2	-	TRBD2	TGTGCCAGCAGGATACCCGGGGGGGCAGGTAATGAGCAGTTCTTC	CASRIPGGAGNEQFF
TRBJ2-5	TRBV5-5	-	-	TGTGCCAGCAGCTTCGGTCCGGGATTGGGAGAGACCCAGTACTTC	CASSFGPGLGETQYF
TRBJ1-3	TRBV28	-	TRBD1	TGTGCCAGCAGTCCTGGACAGGGGGTTTCTGGAAACACCATATATTTT	CASSPGQGVSGNTIYF
TRBJ2-7	TRBV18	-	-	TGTGCCAGCTCACCACGGGGGTCTAGCGGGACAGGCGAGCAGTACTTC	CASSPRGSSGTGEQYF
TRBJ2-2	TRBV9	-	-	TGTGCCAGCAGCGCCCCCGCGGACACCGGGGAGCTGTTTTTT	CASSAPADTGELFF
TRBJ2-7	TRBV5-6	-	TRBD2	TGTGCCAGCAGCCCCAGACGGACTAGCGGTTCCTACGAGCAGTACTTC	CASSPRRTSGSYEQYF
TRBJ1-4	TRBV19	-	-	TGTGCCAGTAGATCGGGGTCAACTAATGAAAAACTGTTTTTT	CASRSGSTNEKLFF
TRBJ1-2	TRBV7-2	-	TRBD1	TGTGCCAGCAGCCCCCCGCAAAACAGGGGCTATGGCTACACCTTC	CASSPPQNRGYGYTF
TRBJ1-1	TRBV15	-	-	TGTGCCACCAGCAGAGGGGGCTTTAGTGAAGCTTTCTTT	CATSRGGFSEAFF
TRBJ1-3	TRBV7-2	-	-	TGTGCCAGCAGCTTTGGCTTCTCTGGAAACACCATATATTTT	CASSFGFSGNTIYF
TRBJ1-2	TRBV28	-	-	TGTGCCAGCAGTTCCTCAAGCGATGGCTACACCTTC	CASSSSSDGYTF